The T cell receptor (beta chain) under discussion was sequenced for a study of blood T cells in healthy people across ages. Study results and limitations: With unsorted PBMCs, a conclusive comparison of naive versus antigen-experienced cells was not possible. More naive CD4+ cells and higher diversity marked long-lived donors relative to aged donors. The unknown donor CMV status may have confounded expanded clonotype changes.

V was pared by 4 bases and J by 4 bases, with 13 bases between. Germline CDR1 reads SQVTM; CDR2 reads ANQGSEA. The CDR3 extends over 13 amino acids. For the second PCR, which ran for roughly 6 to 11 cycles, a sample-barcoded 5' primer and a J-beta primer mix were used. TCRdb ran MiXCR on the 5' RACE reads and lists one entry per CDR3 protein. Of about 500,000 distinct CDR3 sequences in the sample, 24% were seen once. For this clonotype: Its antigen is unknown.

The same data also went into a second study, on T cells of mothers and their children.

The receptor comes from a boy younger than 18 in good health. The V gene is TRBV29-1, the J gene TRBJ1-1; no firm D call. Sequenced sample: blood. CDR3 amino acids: CSVVTGPSTEAFF. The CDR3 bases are TGCAGCGTTGTTACGGGCCCATCCACTGAAGCTTTCTTT.